A selection of T cell receptor beta chains follows, all from one sample in a study of regulatory T cells in long-lasting Graves disease. TCRdb processed the multiplex PCR reads anew with MiXCR; each CDR3 protein has one entry. In the table there are 450,000 to 700,000 distinct CDR3 sequences, 13% of which are singletons. The same data also contributed to another study, on T cells in Graves' hyperthyroidism and ophthalmopathy.

The sample in question was peripheral blood mononuclear cells (PBMCs), obtained at new diagnosis, from a patient treated with antithyroid drugs. These receptors were taken from a man younger than 40 with Graves disease. The CDR3 runs from the conserved cysteine through the conserved F or W. Fields, in order: CDR3 protein, CDR3 DNA, D gene, J gene, V gene, clone size. The D gene is left open where the match is weak. Expanded clones get a size class; other rows say once, few or many, or leave the size out.

cdr3_aa: CSARAYTEAFF
cdr3_nt: TGCAGTGCTAGAGCATACACTGAAGCTTTCTTT
d_call: NA
j_call: TRBJ1-1
v_call: TRBV20-1
clone_size: few

cdr3_aa: CAIGPRNTEAFF
cdr3_nt: TGTGCCATCGGACCTAGGAACACTGAAGCTTTCTTT
d_call: NA
j_call: TRBJ1-1
v_call: TRBV10-3
clone_size: many

cdr3_aa: CASRPGTSGRTDTQYF
cdr3_nt: TGCGCCAGCAGACCCGGGACTAGCGGGAGGACAGATACGCAGTATTTT
d_call: TRBD2
j_call: TRBJ2-3
v_call: TRBV5-1
clone_size: many

cdr3_aa: CASSLGQGASSSTDTQYF
cdr3_nt: TGTGCCAGCAGCTTAGGGCAGGGGGCGAGCTCCTCCACAGATACGCAGTATTTT
d_call: TRBD1
j_call: TRBJ2-3
v_call: TRBV7-2
clone_size: many

cdr3_aa: CAISESQGETQYF
cdr3_nt: TGTGCCATCAGTGAGTCACAGGGGGAGACCCAGTACTTC
d_call: TRBD1
j_call: TRBJ2-5
v_call: TRBV10-3
clone_size: many

cdr3_aa: CASSEGQAAANIQYF
cdr3_nt: TGTGCCAGCAGCGAGGGACAGGCGGCAGCAAACATTCAGTACTTC
d_call: TRBD1
j_call: TRBJ2-4
v_call: TRBV2
clone_size: many

cdr3_aa: CATTPYSAGDEQYF
cdr3_nt: TGTGCCACCACCCCCTATAGCGCGGGGGACGAGCAGTACTTC
d_call: TRBD2
j_call: TRBJ2-7
v_call: TRBV7-9
clone_size: NA

cdr3_aa: CASQSDRGTKGEQFF
cdr3_nt: TGTGCCAGCCAATCGGACAGGGGAACGAAAGGGGAGCAGTTCTTC
d_call: TRBD1
j_call: TRBJ2-1
v_call: TRBV4-2
clone_size: NA

cdr3_aa: CASSPGTSGRLDTQYF
cdr3_nt: TGTGCCAGCAGTCCCGGGACTAGCGGGAGATTAGATACGCAGTATTTT
d_call: TRBD2
j_call: TRBJ2-3
v_call: TRBV12-3/TRBV12-4
clone_size: NA

cdr3_aa: CSAHRTSGSNEQFF
cdr3_nt: TGCAGTGCTCATAGGACTAGCGGGAGTAATGAGCAGTTCTTC
d_call: TRBD2
j_call: TRBJ2-1
v_call: TRBV20-1
clone_size: NA

cdr3_aa: CASSLDTYKTEAFF
cdr3_nt: TGTGCCAGCAGCCTCGACACCTACAAGACTGAAGCTTTCTTT
d_call: NA
j_call: TRBJ1-1
v_call: TRBV12-3/TRBV12-4
clone_size: many

cdr3_aa: CASGLTAIQETQYF
cdr3_nt: TGTGCTAGTGGTTTGACAGCTATCCAAGAGACCCAGTACTTC
d_call: NA
j_call: TRBJ2-5
v_call: TRBV12-5
clone_size: many

cdr3_aa: CSSLPGSSYNEQFF
cdr3_nt: TGCAGCTCGCTTCCGGGCAGCTCCTACAATGAGCAGTTCTTC
d_call: NA
j_call: TRBJ2-1
v_call: TRBV29-1
clone_size: NA

cdr3_aa: CASSRTPSGSRATGELFF
cdr3_nt: TGTGCCAGCAGCCGAACCCCCAGCGGGAGTCGGGCCACCGGGGAGCTGTTTTTT
d_call: TRBD2
j_call: TRBJ2-2
v_call: TRBV27
clone_size: many

cdr3_aa: CSVSTSGQTKNTQYF
cdr3_nt: TGCAGCGTTTCGACTAGCGGACAAACAAAAAATACGCAGTATTTT
d_call: TRBD2
j_call: TRBJ2-3
v_call: TRBV29-1
clone_size: many

cdr3_aa: CASSRFDPNFSGNTIYF
cdr3_nt: TGTGCCAGCAGCCGCTTCGATCCTAACTTTTCTGGAAACACCATATATTTT
d_call: NA
j_call: TRBJ1-3
v_call: TRBV7-2
clone_size: NA

cdr3_aa: CASSSPSETNEKLFF
cdr3_nt: TGTGCCAGCAGCTCCCCGTCGGAGACTAATGAAAAACTGTTTTTT
d_call: NA
j_call: TRBJ1-4
v_call: TRBV13
clone_size: few

cdr3_aa: CASSLERDPLTDTQYF
cdr3_nt: TGTGCCAGCAGTCTAGAGCGGGACCCCCTCACAGATACGCAGTATTTT
d_call: TRBD2
j_call: TRBJ2-3
v_call: TRBV27
clone_size: many

cdr3_aa: CASSSSGVAYEQYF
cdr3_nt: TGCGCCAGCAGCTCTAGCGGGGTTGCCTACGAGCAGTACTTC
d_call: TRBD2
j_call: TRBJ2-7
v_call: TRBV5-1
clone_size: many

cdr3_aa: CASSFFDQGGVLTF
cdr3_nt: TGTGCCAGCAGCTTCTTCGATCAGGGAGGCGTCCTGACTTTC
d_call: NA
j_call: TRBJ2-6
v_call: TRBV7-8
clone_size: many

cdr3_aa: CAAGFSLFYEQYF
cdr3_nt: TGTGCCGCGGGCTTCTCTCTTTTTTACGAGCAGTACTTC
d_call: NA
j_call: TRBJ2-7
v_call: TRBV6-1
clone_size: many

cdr3_aa: CASSEPSSGQFF
cdr3_nt: TGTGCCAGCAGTGAGCCTAGCTCCGGGCAGTTCTTC
d_call: NA
j_call: TRBJ2-1
v_call: TRBV6-1
clone_size: few

cdr3_aa: CSAFPSRASSYNEQFF
cdr3_nt: TGCAGTGCTTTCCCGAGCCGGGCGAGCTCCTACAATGAGCAGTTCTTC
d_call: NA
j_call: TRBJ2-1
v_call: TRBV20-1
clone_size: many

cdr3_aa: CASSSFFAPSGSTTDTQYF
cdr3_nt: TGTGCCAGCAGCTCCTTTTTTGCCCCTAGCGGGAGTACCACAGATACGCAGTATTTT
d_call: TRBD2
j_call: TRBJ2-3
v_call: TRBV5-6
clone_size: many

cdr3_aa: CASSPSYEQFF
cdr3_nt: TGTGCCAGCAGCCCTAGTTATGAGCAGTTCTTC
d_call: NA
j_call: TRBJ2-1
v_call: TRBV7-9
clone_size: few

cdr3_aa: CASSSLRGQGAGGYTF
cdr3_nt: TGTGCCAGCAGTTCCCTCAGGGGACAGGGGGCTGGCGGCTACACCTTC
d_call: TRBD1
j_call: TRBJ1-2
v_call: TRBV12-3/TRBV12-4
clone_size: NA

cdr3_aa: CASRTVGLNSPLHF
cdr3_nt: TGCGCCAGCAGGACAGTGGGGTTGAATTCACCCCTCCACTTT
d_call: NA
j_call: TRBJ1-6
v_call: TRBV4-1
clone_size: few

cdr3_aa: CASSQDGIRGRHHYTDTQYF
cdr3_nt: TGTGCCAGCAGCCAAGATGGGATCAGGGGGCGCCACCATTACACAGATACGCAGTATTTT
d_call: TRBD1
j_call: TRBJ2-3
v_call: TRBV14
clone_size: many

cdr3_aa: CASSATRDSGLYEQYF
cdr3_nt: TGTGCCAGCTCGGCAACTAGGGACAGCGGCTTATACGAGCAGTACTTC
d_call: TRBD1
j_call: TRBJ2-7
v_call: TRBV18
clone_size: few

cdr3_aa: CASSSVGPQYF
cdr3_nt: TGTGCCAGCAGCTCGGTGGGCCCGCAGTATTTT
d_call: NA
j_call: TRBJ2-3
v_call: TRBV7-2
clone_size: many

cdr3_aa: CASSPNSGASTDTQYF
cdr3_nt: TGTGCCAGCAGCCCAAATAGCGGGGCTAGCACAGATACGCAGTATTTT
d_call: TRBD2
j_call: TRBJ2-3
v_call: TRBV7-9
clone_size: many

cdr3_aa: CASSEHSSNYEQYF
cdr3_nt: TGTGCCAGCAGTGAACACTCTTCCAACTACGAGCAGTACTTC
d_call: NA
j_call: TRBJ2-7
v_call: TRBV25-1
clone_size: many

cdr3_aa: CASSLRPGTAYEQYF
cdr3_nt: TGTGCCAGCAGTTTAAGGCCCGGGACAGCCTACGAGCAGTACTTC
d_call: TRBD1
j_call: TRBJ2-7
v_call: TRBV27
clone_size: NA

cdr3_aa: CATSRVGGTDTQYF
cdr3_nt: TGTGCCACCAGCAGAGTCGGGGGCACAGATACGCAGTATTTT
d_call: NA
j_call: TRBJ2-3
v_call: TRBV15
clone_size: many

cdr3_aa: CASSSLRDNYNEQFF
cdr3_nt: TGTGCCAGCAGTTCACTCCGGGACAACTACAATGAGCAGTTCTTC
d_call: NA
j_call: TRBJ2-1
v_call: TRBV27
clone_size: few

cdr3_aa: CASTTGTGTGYTF
cdr3_nt: TGTGCCAGCACCACCGGGACAGGGACTGGCTACACCTTC
d_call: TRBD1
j_call: TRBJ1-2
v_call: TRBV6-1
clone_size: few

cdr3_aa: CASSGPGQGSETQYF
cdr3_nt: TGTGCCAGCAGTGGCCCTGGACAGGGGAGTGAGACCCAGTACTTC
d_call: TRBD1
j_call: TRBJ2-5
v_call: TRBV6-1
clone_size: many

cdr3_aa: CASSTQGRWDETQYF
cdr3_nt: TGTGCCAGCAGTACCCAGGGGCGTTGGGATGAGACCCAGTACTTC
d_call: NA
j_call: TRBJ2-5
v_call: TRBV12-3/TRBV12-4
clone_size: many

cdr3_aa: CSARSAGTTPEQYF
cdr3_nt: TGCAGTGCTAGGTCCGCCGGGACTACCCCCGAGCAGTACTTC
d_call: TRBD2
j_call: TRBJ2-7
v_call: TRBV20-1
clone_size: many

cdr3_aa: CASSLGDYRTGEQFF
cdr3_nt: TGTGCCAGCAGCTTAGGGGACTACCGGACAGGTGAGCAGTTCTTC
d_call: NA
j_call: TRBJ2-1
v_call: TRBV7-3
clone_size: many

cdr3_aa: CSATTSGSYEQYF
cdr3_nt: TGCAGTGCTACGACTAGCGGATCCTACGAGCAGTACTTC
d_call: TRBD2
j_call: TRBJ2-7
v_call: TRBV20-1
clone_size: many

cdr3_aa: CASSLAGEASDTQYF
cdr3_nt: TGTGCCAGCAGCTTAGCGGGAGAGGCCTCGGATACGCAGTATTTT
d_call: NA
j_call: TRBJ2-3
v_call: TRBV7-7
clone_size: NA

cdr3_aa: CASSFPEKAGHETQYF
cdr3_nt: TGTGCCAGCAGCTTCCCGGAAAAGGCCGGCCACGAGACCCAGTACTTC
d_call: NA
j_call: TRBJ2-5
v_call: TRBV7-9
clone_size: few

cdr3_aa: CSARPIEGPSAQYF
cdr3_nt: TGCAGTGCTAGACCCATCGAGGGGCCTTCGGCGCAGTATTTT
d_call: NA
j_call: TRBJ2-3
v_call: TRBV20-1
clone_size: NA

cdr3_aa: CASSRGAGTNAYEQYF
cdr3_nt: TGTGCCAGCTCAAGAGGGGCCGGGACTAACGCCTACGAGCAGTACTTC
d_call: TRBD2
j_call: TRBJ2-7
v_call: TRBV2
clone_size: few

cdr3_aa: CASSPAVFQATNEQFF
cdr3_nt: TGTGCCAGCAGCCCTGCCGTTTTTCAGGCGACTAATGAGCAGTTCTTC
d_call: NA
j_call: TRBJ2-1
v_call: TRBV11-2
clone_size: many

cdr3_aa: CASSPTSAIPYNEQFF
cdr3_nt: TGCGCCAGCAGCCCTACTAGCGCTATACCCTACAATGAGCAGTTCTTC
d_call: TRBD2
j_call: TRBJ2-1
v_call: TRBV28
clone_size: NA

cdr3_aa: CASSLGEQGHEQYF
cdr3_nt: TGTGCCAGCAGTTTAGGGGAACAGGGCCACGAGCAGTACTTC
d_call: NA
j_call: TRBJ2-7
v_call: TRBV28
clone_size: many

cdr3_aa: CASIRLAGVRDEQFF
cdr3_nt: TGTGCCAGCATTCGACTAGCGGGAGTGCGGGATGAGCAGTTCTTC
d_call: TRBD2
j_call: TRBJ2-1
v_call: TRBV12-3/TRBV12-4
clone_size: NA